One TCR beta chain is described in this entry. As yet, its antigen is unknown. CDR1 is MNHEY, CDR2 SMNVEV, per germline (reference sequence). The CDR3 covers 13 residues. V lost 6 bases, J lost 2 bases, and 7 bases lay in between. Some clones are missing from TCRdb's copy, which holds only in-frame ones; the method was immunoSEQ multiplex PCR. The profile shows about 75,000 clones, about 91% of them singletons. The data derive from a study of T cell responses to AZD1222 COVID-19 vaccine. Whole-study results and caveats: Spike-specific TCR breadth and depth grew following two AZD1222 doses. Reports indicate that nearly half of spike-specific TCRs are directed at unmutated variant regions.

The gene calls are TRBV27 and TRBJ1-4, with D possibly being TRBD1 (6 bases). This sample comprised peripheral blood, obtained 28 days after the second dose of the MenACWY control vaccine. The source is an adult who received the MenACWY meningococcal vaccine as a control. The CDR3: CASRQGTNEKLFF. The CDR3 region has the DNA TGTGCCAGCAGACAGGGCACTAATGAAAAACTGTTTTTT.